The following is a T cell receptor (beta chain) sequence with its context. This specimen belongs to a study of graft-versus-host responses after intestinal transplantation. In the study overall: Uniformly, recipients were administered anti-thymocyte globulin induction with subsequent tacrolimus and steroids for two to three years.

CDR3 length equals 14 residues. V shed 4 bases and J shed 4 bases, with 10 bases lying between them. Germline V lookup: CDR1 MGHRA, CDR2 YSYEKL. Measured with immunoSEQ multiplex PCR; TCRdb has only the in-frame clones, and not every one. The sample consists of about 25,000 clones, 90% to 95% of them appearing once. This clonotype was sampled from a human patient who received an intestinal transplant, so some T cells may come from the graft donor. Here the sequenced sample was PBMCs, taken 18 days after transplant. This chain links TRBV4-1 with TRBJ2-2; a weak D match, TRBD1 (5 bases). The CDR3 coding sequence is TGCGCCAGCAGCCCCTGGGGCGGCACCGGGGAGCTGTTTTTT. Its translation: CASSPWGGTGELFF.